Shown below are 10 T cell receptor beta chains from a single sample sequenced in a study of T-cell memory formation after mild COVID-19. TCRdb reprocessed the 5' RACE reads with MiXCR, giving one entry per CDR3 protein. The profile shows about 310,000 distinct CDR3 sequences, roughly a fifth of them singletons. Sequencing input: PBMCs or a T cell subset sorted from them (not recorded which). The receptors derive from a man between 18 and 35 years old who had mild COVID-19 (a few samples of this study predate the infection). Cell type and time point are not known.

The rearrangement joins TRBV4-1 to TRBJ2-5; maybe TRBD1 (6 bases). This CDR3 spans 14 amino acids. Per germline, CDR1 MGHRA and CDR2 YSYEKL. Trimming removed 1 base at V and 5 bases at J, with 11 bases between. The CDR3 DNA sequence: TGCGCCAGCAGCCAAGTACAGGGCGGTGAGACCCAGTACTTC. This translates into CASSQVQGGETQYF.

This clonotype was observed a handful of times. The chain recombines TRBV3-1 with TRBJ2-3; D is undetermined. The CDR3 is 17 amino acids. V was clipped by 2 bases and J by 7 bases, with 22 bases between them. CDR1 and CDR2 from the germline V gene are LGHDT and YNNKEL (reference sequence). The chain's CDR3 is CASSQRRAVDLENTQYF. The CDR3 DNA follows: TGTGCCAGCAGCCAACGCCGAGCAGTCGATCTAGAGAATACGCAGTATTTT.

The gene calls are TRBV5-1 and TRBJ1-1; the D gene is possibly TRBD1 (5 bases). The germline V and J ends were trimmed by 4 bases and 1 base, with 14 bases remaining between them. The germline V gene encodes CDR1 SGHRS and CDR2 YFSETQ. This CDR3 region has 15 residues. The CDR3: CASSKGTAGNTEAFF. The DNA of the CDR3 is TGCGCCAGCAGCAAAGGGACCGCGGGGAACACTGAAGCTTTCTTT.

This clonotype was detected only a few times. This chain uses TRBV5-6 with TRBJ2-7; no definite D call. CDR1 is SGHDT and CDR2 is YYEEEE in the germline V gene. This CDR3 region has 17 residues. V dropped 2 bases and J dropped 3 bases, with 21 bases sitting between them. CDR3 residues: CASSFFTLTPMGYEQYV. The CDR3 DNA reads TGTGCCAGCAGCTTTTTTACGTTGACACCGATGGGCTACGAGCAGTACGTC.

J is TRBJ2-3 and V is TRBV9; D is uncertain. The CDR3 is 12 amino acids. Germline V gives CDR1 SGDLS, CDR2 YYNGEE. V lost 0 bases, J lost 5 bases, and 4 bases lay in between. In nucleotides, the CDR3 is TGTGCCAGCAGCGTAGAATTAGATACGCAGTATTTT. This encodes CASSVELDTQYF.

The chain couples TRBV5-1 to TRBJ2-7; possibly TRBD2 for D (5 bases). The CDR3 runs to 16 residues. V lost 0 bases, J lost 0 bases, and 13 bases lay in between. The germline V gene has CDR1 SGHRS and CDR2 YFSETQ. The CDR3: CASSLGQAAFSYEQYF. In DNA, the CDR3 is TGCGCCAGCAGCTTGGGGCAAGCGGCTTTCTCCTACGAGCAGTACTTC.

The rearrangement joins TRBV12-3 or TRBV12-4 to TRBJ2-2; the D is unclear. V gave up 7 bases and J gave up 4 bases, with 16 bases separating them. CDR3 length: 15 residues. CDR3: CASITSGRGTGELFF. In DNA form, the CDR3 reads TGTGCCAGCATTACCTCGGGTAGAGGCACCGGGGAGCTGTTTTTT.

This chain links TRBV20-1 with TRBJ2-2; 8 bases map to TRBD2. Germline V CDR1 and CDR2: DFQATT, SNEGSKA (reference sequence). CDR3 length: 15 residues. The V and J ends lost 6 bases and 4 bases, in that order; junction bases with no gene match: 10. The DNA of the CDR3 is TGCAGTGCCAGGGGCGGGGGGAAGGTCACCGGGGAGCTGTTTTTT. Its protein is CSARGGGKVTGELFF.

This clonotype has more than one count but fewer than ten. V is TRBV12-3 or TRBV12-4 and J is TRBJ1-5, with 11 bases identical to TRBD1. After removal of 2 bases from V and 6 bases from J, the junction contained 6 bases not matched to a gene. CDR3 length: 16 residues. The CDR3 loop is CASSLSRTGGGQPQHF. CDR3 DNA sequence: TGTGCCAGCAGTTTAAGCAGGACAGGGGGCGGTCAGCCCCAGCATTTT.

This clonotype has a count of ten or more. The CDR3 DNA sequence: TGTGCCAGCAGCCTTCGGACAGACAACACAGATACGCAGTATTTT. Translating it yields CASSLRTDNTDTQYF. This chain joins TRBV3-1 and TRBJ2-3; D is perhaps TRBD1 (6 bases). Between the trimmed V and J ends, which lost 4 bases and 2 bases, there was a span of 13 bases. This CDR3 contains 15 residues. Germline assignment: CDR1 LGHDT and CDR2 YNNKEL (reference sequence).